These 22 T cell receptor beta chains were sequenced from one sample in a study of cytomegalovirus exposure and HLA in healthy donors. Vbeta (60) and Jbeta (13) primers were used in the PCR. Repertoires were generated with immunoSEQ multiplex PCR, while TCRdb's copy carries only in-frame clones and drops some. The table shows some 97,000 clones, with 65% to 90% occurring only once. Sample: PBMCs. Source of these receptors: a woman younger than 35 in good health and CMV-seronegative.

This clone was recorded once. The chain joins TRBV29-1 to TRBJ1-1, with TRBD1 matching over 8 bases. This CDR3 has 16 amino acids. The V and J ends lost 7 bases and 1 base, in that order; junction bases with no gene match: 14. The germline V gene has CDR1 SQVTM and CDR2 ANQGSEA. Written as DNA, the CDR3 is TGCAGCGCCGAAGGTGGCAGGGGGCTTGGGAACACTGAAGCTTTCTTT. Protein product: CSAEGGRGLGNTEAFF.

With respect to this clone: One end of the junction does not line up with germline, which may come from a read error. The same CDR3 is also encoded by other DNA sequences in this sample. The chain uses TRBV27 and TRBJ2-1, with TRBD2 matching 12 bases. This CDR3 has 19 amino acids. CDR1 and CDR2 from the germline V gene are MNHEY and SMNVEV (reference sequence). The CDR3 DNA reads TGTGCCAGCAGTTTCCCGGTGGGACTAGCGGGTGCGCGGCACAATGAACAGTTCTTC. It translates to CASSFPVGLAGARHNEQFF.

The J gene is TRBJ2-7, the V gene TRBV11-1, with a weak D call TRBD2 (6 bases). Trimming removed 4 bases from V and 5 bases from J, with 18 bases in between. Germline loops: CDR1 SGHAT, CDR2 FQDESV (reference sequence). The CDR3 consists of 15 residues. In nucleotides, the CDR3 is TGTGCCAGCAGCTCCTCCGGGGGTGTATACGACGAGCAGTACTTC. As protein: CASSSSGGVYDEQYF.

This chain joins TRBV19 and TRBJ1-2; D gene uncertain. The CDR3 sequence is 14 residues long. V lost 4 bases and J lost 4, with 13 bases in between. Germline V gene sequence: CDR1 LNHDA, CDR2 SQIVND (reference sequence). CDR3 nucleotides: TGTGCCAGTAGTACCATCCTAGGAGGCTATGGCTACACCTTC. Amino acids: CASSTILGGYGYTF.

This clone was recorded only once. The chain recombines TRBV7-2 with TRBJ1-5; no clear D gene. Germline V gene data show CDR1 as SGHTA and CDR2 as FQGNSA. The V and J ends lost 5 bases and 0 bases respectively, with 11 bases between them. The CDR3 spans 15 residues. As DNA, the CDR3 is TGTGCCAGCAGCCTAGGCGGTTATAGCAATCAGCCCCAGCATTTT. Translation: CASSLGGYSNQPQHF.

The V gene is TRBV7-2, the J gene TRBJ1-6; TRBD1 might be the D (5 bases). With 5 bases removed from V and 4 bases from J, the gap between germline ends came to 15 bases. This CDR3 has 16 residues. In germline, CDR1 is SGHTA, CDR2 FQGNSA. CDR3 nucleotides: TGTGCCAGCAGCCCGGGGGGGACGGGGTATAATTCACCCCTCCACTTT. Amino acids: CASSPGGTGYNSPLHF.

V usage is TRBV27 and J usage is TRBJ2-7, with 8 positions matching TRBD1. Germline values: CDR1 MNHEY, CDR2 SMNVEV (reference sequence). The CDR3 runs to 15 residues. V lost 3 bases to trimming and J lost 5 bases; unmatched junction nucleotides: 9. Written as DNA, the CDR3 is TGTGCCAGCAGTTTTAAAGGACAGGGTACCCACGAGCAGTACTTC. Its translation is CASSFKGQGTHEQYF.

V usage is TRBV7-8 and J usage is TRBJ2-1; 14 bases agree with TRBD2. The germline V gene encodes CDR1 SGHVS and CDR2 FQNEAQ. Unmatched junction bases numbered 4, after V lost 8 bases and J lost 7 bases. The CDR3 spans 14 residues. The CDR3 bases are TGTGCCAGCGGGGGACTAGCGGGAGAGAATGAGCAGTTCTTC. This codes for CASGGLAGENEQFF.

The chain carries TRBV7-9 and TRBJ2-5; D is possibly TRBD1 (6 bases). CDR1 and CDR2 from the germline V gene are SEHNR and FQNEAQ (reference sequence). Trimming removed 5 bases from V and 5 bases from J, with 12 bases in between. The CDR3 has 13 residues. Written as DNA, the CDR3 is TGTGCCAGCAGCGGACAGTCCTGGGAGACCCAGTACTTC. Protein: CASSGQSWETQYF.

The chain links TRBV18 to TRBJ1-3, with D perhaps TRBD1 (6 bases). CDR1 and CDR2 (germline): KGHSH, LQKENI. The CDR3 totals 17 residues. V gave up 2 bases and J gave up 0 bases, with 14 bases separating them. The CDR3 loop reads CASSPSPNRVSGNTIYF. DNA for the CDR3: TGTGCCAGCTCACCATCTCCTAACAGGGTCTCTGGAAACACCATATATTTT.

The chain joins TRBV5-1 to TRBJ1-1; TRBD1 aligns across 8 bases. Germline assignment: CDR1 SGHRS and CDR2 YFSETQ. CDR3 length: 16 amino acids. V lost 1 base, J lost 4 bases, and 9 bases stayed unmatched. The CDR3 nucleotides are TGCGCCAGCAGCTTGTGGCAGGGGGCTCGACGCACTGAAGCTTTCTTT. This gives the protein CASSLWQGARRTEAFF.

Here the CDR3 reads CASRRQGASYEQYF. CDR3 bases: TGTGCCAGCAGGCGACAGGGGGCCTCCTACGAGCAGTACTTC. The chain is built from TRBV27 and TRBJ2-7; 10 bases map to TRBD1. The V segment lost 6 bases and the J segment 0 bases; nucleotides outside the gene matches: 2. The germline CDR1 and CDR2 sequences are MNHEY and SMNVEV (reference sequence). This CDR3 is built from 14 residues.

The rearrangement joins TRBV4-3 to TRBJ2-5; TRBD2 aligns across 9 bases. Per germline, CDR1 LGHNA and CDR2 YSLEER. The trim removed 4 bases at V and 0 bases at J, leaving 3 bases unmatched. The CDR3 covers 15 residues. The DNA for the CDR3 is TGCGCCAGCAGCCTAATAGCGGGGGACCAAGAGACCCAGTACTTC. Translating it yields CASSLIAGDQETQYF.

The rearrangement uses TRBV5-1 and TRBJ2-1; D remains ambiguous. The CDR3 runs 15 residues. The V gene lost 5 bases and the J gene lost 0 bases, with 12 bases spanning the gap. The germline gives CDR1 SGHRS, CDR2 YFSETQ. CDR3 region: CASSQLPGSYNEQFF. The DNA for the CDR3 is TGCGCCAGCAGTCAGCTTCCAGGCTCCTACAATGAGCAGTTCTTC.

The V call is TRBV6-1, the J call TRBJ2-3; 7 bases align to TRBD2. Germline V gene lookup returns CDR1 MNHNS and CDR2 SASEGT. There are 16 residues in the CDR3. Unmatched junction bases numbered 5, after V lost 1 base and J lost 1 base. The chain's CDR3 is CASSEVHAGGTDTQYF. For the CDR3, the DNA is TGTGCCAGCAGTGAAGTCCACGCGGGGGGCACAGATACGCAGTATTTT.

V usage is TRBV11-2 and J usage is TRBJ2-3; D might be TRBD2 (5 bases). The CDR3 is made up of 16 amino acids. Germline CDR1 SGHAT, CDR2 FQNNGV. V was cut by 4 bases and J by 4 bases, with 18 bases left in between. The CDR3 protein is CASSYGNLLNADTQYF. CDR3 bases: TGTGCCAGCAGCTACGGGAACCTTCTGAACGCAGATACGCAGTATTTT.

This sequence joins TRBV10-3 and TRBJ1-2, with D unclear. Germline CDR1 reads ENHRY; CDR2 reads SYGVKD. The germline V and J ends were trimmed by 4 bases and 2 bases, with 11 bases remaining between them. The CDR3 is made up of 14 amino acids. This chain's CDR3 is CAISAVSVNYGYTF. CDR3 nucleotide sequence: TGTGCCATCAGTGCAGTTTCCGTAAACTATGGCTACACCTTC.

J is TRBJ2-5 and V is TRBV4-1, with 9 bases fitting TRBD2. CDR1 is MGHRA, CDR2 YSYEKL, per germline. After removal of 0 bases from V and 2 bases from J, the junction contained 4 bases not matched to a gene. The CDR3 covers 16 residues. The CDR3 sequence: CASSQDMTSGQETQYF. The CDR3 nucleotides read TGCGCCAGCAGCCAAGATATGACTAGCGGACAAGAGACCCAGTACTTC.

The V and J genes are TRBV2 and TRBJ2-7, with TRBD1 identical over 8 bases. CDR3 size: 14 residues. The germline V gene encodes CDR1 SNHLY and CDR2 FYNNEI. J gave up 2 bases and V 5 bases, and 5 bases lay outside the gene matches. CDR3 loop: CASSRMDRAYEQYF. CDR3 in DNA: TGTGCCAGCAGTCGCATGGACAGGGCCTACGAGCAGTACTTC.

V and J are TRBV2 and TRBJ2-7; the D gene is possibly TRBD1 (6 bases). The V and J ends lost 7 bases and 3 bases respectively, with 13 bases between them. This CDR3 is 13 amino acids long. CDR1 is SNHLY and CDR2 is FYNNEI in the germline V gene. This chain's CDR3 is CASKRTEDYEQYF. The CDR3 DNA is TGTGCCAGCAAGAGGACAGAAGACTACGAGCAGTACTTC.

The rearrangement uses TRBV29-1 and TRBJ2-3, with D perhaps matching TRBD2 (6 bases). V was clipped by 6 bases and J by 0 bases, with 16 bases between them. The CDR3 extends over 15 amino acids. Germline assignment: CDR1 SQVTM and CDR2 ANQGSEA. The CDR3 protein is CSVGRRDSSTDTQYF. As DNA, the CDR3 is TGCAGCGTAGGACGCCGGGACTCTAGCACAGATACGCAGTATTTT.

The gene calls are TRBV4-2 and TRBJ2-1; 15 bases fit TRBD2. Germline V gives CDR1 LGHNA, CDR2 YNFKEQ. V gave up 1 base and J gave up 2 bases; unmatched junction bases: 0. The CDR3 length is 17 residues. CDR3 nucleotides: TGTGCCAGCAGCCAAGGGACTAGCGGGAGGGCCTACAATGAGCAGTTCTTC. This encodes CASSQGTSGRAYNEQFF.